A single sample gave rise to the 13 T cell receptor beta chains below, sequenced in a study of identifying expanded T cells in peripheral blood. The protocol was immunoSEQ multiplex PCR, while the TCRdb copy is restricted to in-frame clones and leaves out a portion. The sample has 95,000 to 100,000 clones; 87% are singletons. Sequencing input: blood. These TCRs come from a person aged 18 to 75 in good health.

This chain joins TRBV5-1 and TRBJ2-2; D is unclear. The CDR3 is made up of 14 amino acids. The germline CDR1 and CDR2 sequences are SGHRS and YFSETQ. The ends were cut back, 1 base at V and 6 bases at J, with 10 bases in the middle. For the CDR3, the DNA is TGCGCCAGCAGCTTGAGTATGAGATCCGGGGAGCTGTTTTTT. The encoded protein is CASSLSMRSGELFF. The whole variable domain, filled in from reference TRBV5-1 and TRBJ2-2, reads KAGVTQTPRYLIKTRGQQVTLSCSPISGHRSVSWYQQTPGQGLQFLFEYFSETQRNKGNFPGRFSGRQFSNSRSEMNVSTLELGDSALYLCASSLSMRSGELFFGEGSRLTVL.

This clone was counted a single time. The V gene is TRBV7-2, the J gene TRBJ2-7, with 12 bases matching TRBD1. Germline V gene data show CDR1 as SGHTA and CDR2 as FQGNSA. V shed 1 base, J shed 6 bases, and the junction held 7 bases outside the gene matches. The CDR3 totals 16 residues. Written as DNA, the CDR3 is TGTGCCAGCAGCTTAGGATCCGGGACAGGGGGCGGCGAGCAGTACTTC. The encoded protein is CASSLGSGTGGGEQYF.

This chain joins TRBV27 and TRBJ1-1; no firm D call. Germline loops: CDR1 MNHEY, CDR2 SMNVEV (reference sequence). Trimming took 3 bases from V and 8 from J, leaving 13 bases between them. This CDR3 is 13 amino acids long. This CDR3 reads CASSLGVGVEAFF. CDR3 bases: TGTGCCAGCAGTTTGGGTGTTGGAGTCGAAGCTTTCTTT.

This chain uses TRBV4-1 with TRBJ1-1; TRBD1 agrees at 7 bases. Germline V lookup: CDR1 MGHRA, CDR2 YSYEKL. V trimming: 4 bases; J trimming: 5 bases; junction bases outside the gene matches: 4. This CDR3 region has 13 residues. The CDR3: CASSLTGITEAFF. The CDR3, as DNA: TGCGCCAGCAGCCTGACAGGGATAACTGAAGCTTTCTTT.

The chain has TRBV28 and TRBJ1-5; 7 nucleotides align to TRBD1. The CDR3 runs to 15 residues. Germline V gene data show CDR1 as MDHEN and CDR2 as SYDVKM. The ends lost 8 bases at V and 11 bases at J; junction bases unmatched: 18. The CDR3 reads CASQGQRGYLLTQHF. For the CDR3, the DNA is TGTGCCAGCCAGGGACAGAGGGGTTATCTTTTAACCCAGCATTTT.

The CDR3 protein is CASRSLYEQYF. Here the CDR3 DNA reads TGTGCCAGCCGGTCCCTCTACGAGCAGTACTTC. The gene calls are TRBV27 and TRBJ2-7, with unresolved D. The CDR3 sequence is 11 residues long. In germline, CDR1 is MNHEY, CDR2 SMNVEV (reference sequence). With 8 bases removed from V and 3 bases from J, the gap between germline ends came to 8 bases.

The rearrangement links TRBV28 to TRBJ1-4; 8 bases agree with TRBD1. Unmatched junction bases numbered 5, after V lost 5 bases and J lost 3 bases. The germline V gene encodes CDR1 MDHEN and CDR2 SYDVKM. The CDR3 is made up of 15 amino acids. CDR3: CASSPLTGANEKLFF. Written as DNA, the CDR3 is TGTGCCAGCAGTCCATTGACAGGGGCTAATGAAAAACTGTTTTTT.

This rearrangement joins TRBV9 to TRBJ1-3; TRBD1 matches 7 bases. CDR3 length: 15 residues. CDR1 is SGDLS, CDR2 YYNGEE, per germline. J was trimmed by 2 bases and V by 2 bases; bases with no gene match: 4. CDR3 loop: CASSVTQGAGNTIYF. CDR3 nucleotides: TGTGCCAGCAGCGTGACCCAGGGGGCTGGAAACACCATATATTTT. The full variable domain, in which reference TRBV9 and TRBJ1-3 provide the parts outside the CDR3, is DSGVTQTPKHLITATGQRVTLRCSPRSGDLSVYWYQQSLDQGLQFLIQYYNGEERAKGNILERFSAQQFPDLHSELNLSSLELGDSALYFCASSVTQGAGNTIYFGEGSWLTVV.

In nucleotides, the CDR3 is TGCGCCAGCAGCTTGGCGGGGAATGGCTACACCTTC. This gives the protein CASSLAGNGYTF. The chain employs TRBV5-1 and TRBJ1-2; unclear D gene. Looked up from germline, CDR1 is SGHRS and CDR2 is YFSETQ. The CDR3 extends over 12 amino acids. V gave up 0 bases and J gave up 6 bases, with 6 bases separating them.

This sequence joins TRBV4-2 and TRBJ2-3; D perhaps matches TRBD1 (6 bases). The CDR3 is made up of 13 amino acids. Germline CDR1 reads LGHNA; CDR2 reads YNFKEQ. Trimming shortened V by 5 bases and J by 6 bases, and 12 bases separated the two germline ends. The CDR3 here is CASSGAGADTQYF. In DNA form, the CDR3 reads TGTGCCAGCAGCGGCGCAGGGGCGGATACGCAGTATTTT.

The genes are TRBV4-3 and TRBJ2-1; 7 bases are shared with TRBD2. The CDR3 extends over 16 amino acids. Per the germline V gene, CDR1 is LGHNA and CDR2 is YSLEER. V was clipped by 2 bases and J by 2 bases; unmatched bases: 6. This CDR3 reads CASSQSPGTTYNEQFF. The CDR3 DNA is TGCGCCAGCAGCCAATCCCCGGGGACTACCTACAATGAGCAGTTCTTC.

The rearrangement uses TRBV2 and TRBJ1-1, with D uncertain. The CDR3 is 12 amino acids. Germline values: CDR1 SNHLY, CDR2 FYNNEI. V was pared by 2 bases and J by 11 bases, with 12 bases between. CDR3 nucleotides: TGTGCCAGCAGTGAATCAATGGAGTGGGCTTTCTTT. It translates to CASSESMEWAFF. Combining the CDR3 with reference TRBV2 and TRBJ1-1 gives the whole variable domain EPEVTQTPSHQVTQMGQEVILRCVPISNHLYFYWYRQILGQKVEFLVSFYNNEISEKSEIFDDQFSVERPDGSNFTLKIRSTKLEDSAMYFCASSESMEWAFFGQGTRLTVV.

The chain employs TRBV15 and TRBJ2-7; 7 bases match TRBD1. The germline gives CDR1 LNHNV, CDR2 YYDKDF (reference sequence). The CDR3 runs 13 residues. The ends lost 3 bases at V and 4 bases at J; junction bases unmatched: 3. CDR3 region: CATSSAQGYEQYF. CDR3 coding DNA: TGTGCCACCAGCAGCGCACAGGGGTACGAGCAGTACTTC.